This T cell receptor (beta chain) was identified in a study of T cells in Graves' hyperthyroidism and ophthalmopathy. Ophthalmopathy in the patients scored at least 3 on Clinical Activity Score and at least 4 on NOSPECS grade, lasting under 3 months. Whole-study findings and limits: Progression to ophthalmopathy was predicted a median of roughly 6.5 months early.

RNA transcripts yielded amplified TCR beta CDR3 regions. TCR CDR3 regions were first amplified by RT-PCR with HTBI primers. TCRdb redid the calling of the multiplex PCR reads with MiXCR, one entry per CDR3 protein. The sample has a few hundred thousand distinct CDR3 sequences, around 15% seen once. This CDR3 region has 17 residues. Germline V gives CDR1 SNHLY, CDR2 FYNNEI. The trim removed 4 bases at V and 1 base at J, leaving 11 bases unmatched. The sample holds a few counts of this clonotype. Its target is unknown. A much bigger clone sits one base away, suggesting this may be a read error. The sequenced material came from blood. The J gene is TRBJ2-3, the V gene TRBV2, with TRBD2 matching 7 bases. The TCR sequence derives from a woman in her thirties with Graves' ophthalmopathy. CDR3 bases: TGTGCCAGCAGTGGGGGACCAGCGGGAAGGCGCACAGATACGCAGTATTTT. This encodes CASSGGPAGRRTDTQYF.